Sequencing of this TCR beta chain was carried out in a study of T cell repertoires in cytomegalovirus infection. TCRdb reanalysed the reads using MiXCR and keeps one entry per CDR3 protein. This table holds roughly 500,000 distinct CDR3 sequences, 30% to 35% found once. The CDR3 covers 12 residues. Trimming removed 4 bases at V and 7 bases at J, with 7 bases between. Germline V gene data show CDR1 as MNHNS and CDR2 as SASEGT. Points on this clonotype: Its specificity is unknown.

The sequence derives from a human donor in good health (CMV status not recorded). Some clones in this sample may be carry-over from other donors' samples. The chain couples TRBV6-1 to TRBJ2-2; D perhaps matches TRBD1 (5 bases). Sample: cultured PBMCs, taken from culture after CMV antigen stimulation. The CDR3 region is CASSGTIGELFF. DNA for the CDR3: TGTGCCAGCAGTGGGACAATCGGGGAGCTGTTTTTT.